The 22 T cell receptor beta chains given below trace back to one sample, sequenced in a study of CD8 T cells in ankylosing spondylitis. MiXCR, applied by TCRdb to the 5' RACE reads, yields one record per CDR3 protein. The table has around 150,000 distinct CDR3 sequences, about 42% seen once. Sequencing was done on a sample of synovial fluid, either unsorted or a sorted T cell fraction (not recorded which). The source is a male donor with ankylosing spondylitis.

This clonotype was detected a few times. The V gene is TRBV12-3 or TRBV12-4, the J gene TRBJ2-3; D may be TRBD2 (6 bases). Deletions cut 3 bases from V and 2 bases from J, with 15 bases between. CDR3 size: 16 residues. CDR3 bases: TGTGCCAGCAGTTTCTTGGGGGGAGCGAACACAGATACGCAGTATTTT. Amino acids: CASSFLGGANTDTQYF.

The V call is TRBV7-9, the J call TRBJ1-1; TRBD1 agrees at 7 bases. This CDR3 comprises 17 residues. V was pared by 5 bases and J by 4 bases, with 16 bases of the junction left unmatched. Germline lookup yields CDR1 SEHNR and CDR2 FQNEAQ (reference sequence). The CDR3 sequence: CASSQTKGTANLTEAFF. CDR3 coding DNA: TGTGCCAGCAGCCAAACGAAGGGGACAGCTAATCTCACTGAAGCTTTCTTT.

This clonotype was seen more than once but under ten times. V usage is TRBV5-1 and J usage is TRBJ1-6; D might be TRBD1 (5 bases). With 1 base removed from V and 3 bases from J, the gap between germline ends came to 14 bases. Per the germline V gene, CDR1 is SGHRS and CDR2 is YFSETQ. The CDR3 runs 17 residues. DNA of the CDR3: TGCGCCAGCAGCTTGACTTCGGGGCCTATCTATAATTCACCCCTCCACTTT. The encoded protein is CASSLTSGPIYNSPLHF.

This clonotype has more than one count but fewer than ten. The chain has TRBV10-2 and TRBJ2-3; 7 nucleotides agree with TRBD1. V trimming: 5 bases; J trimming: 1 base; junction bases outside the gene matches: 9. This CDR3 is built from 16 residues. Germline V gene lookup returns CDR1 WSHSY and CDR2 SAAADI. CDR3: CASSLGQVRGTDTQYF. The CDR3 DNA reads TGCGCCAGCAGTCTCGGACAGGTCAGAGGCACAGATACGCAGTATTTT.

The V and J genes are TRBV12-3 or TRBV12-4 and TRBJ2-5; weak D call: TRBD2 (7 bases). V shed 3 bases and J shed 3 bases, with 11 bases lying between them. CDR3 length: 14 residues. CDR3 region: CASSFEGGEETQYF. The DNA for the CDR3 is TGTGCCAGCAGTTTTGAGGGGGGGGAAGAGACCCAGTACTTC.

The chain uses TRBV5-6 and TRBJ1-2; the D gene is possibly TRBD1 (5 bases). Germline loops: CDR1 SGHDT, CDR2 YYEEEE. Between the trimmed V and J ends, which lost 2 bases and 6 bases, there was a span of 17 bases. The CDR3 spans 15 residues. The DNA for the CDR3 is TGTGCCAGCAGCTTTGTTTATGGCGGAGGGGATGGCTACACCTTC. The encoded protein is CASSFVYGGGDGYTF.

The chain recombines TRBV13 with TRBJ2-1; the D gene is possibly TRBD2 (5 bases). Germline V gene sequence: CDR1 PRHDT, CDR2 FYEKMQ (reference sequence). The CDR3 has 16 amino acids. Trimming left V 1 base short and J 9 bases short, with 19 bases between. The CDR3, as DNA: TGTGCCAGCAGCTTAGTTTCGGGCTCTTACCGGGGTGAGCAGTTCTTC. Translating gives CASSLVSGSYRGEQFF. Filled out from reference TRBV13 and TRBJ2-1, the complete variable domain reads AAGVIQSPRHLIKEKRETATLKCYPIPRHDTVYWYQQGPGQDPQFLISFYEKMQSDKGSIPDRFSAQQFSDYHSELNMSSLELGDSALYFCASSLVSGSYRGEQFFGPGTRLTVL.

The V and J genes are TRBV18 and TRBJ1-1; D uncertain. CDR1 and CDR2 from the germline V gene are KGHSH and LQKENI. The CDR3 covers 14 residues. The germline V and J ends were trimmed by 2 bases and 1 base, with 8 bases remaining between them. The CDR3 region has the DNA TGTGCCAGCTCACCAGGTGTTAAGAACACTGAAGCTTTCTTT. Protein sequence: CASSPGVKNTEAFF.

The chain has TRBV27 and TRBJ1-2; D gene uncertain. Germline CDR1 is MNHEY and CDR2 is SMNVEV (reference sequence). The CDR3 totals 15 residues. V was shortened by 2 bases and J by 0 bases, with 10 bases between the two germline ends. The CDR3 loop is CASSLRVPANYGYTF. CDR3 in DNA: TGTGCCAGCAGTTTAAGGGTGCCAGCTAACTATGGCTACACCTTC.

This clonotype was seen a handful of times. The rearrangement links TRBV7-2 to TRBJ2-7; D is possibly TRBD1 (5 bases). Trimming stripped 5 bases from V and 3 bases from J, with 23 bases between. Germline CDR1 and CDR2: SGHTA and FQGNSA. This CDR3 comprises 17 residues. The CDR3 spells CASSTKWAGPPFYEQYF. The CDR3 nucleotides read TGTGCCAGCAGCACAAAGTGGGCAGGGCCCCCCTTCTACGAGCAGTACTTC.

This clonotype was detected only a few times. CDR3 nucleotide sequence: TGTGCCAGCAGCAGACTCCCGAACTCCTACGAGCAGTACTTC. It yields the protein CASSRLPNSYEQYF. The chain combines TRBV7-9 with TRBJ2-7; D is uncertain. V was trimmed by 5 bases and J by 0 bases, leaving 11 bases between them. The CDR3 length is 14 residues. The germline V gene encodes CDR1 SEHNR and CDR2 FQNEAQ (reference sequence).

This clonotype was seen a handful of times. This chain uses TRBV25-1 with TRBJ2-1; TRBD2 matches at 11 bases. V shed 4 bases and J 7 bases; nucleotides not matched to a gene: 9. CDR3 size: 16 residues. Germline CDR1 and CDR2: MGHDK and SYGVNS. The CDR3 sequence: CASSGRTSGSGNEQFF. In DNA form, the CDR3 reads TGTGCCAGCAGTGGCCGTACTAGCGGGAGTGGGAATGAGCAGTTCTTC. The full variable domain, completed using reference TRBV25-1 and TRBJ2-1, is EADIYQTPRYLVIGTGKKITLECSQTMGHDKMYWYQQDPGMELHLIHYSYGVNSTEKGDLSSESTVSRIRTEHFPLTLESARPSHTSQYLCASSGRTSGSGNEQFFGPGTRLTVL.

Many counts were recorded for this clonotype. V and J are TRBV7-3 and TRBJ2-2; a weak D match, TRBD1 (5 bases). The CDR3 spans 15 residues. Germline loops: CDR1 SGHTA, CDR2 FQGTGA. V gave up 2 bases and J gave up 6 bases, with 13 bases separating them. CDR3 residues: CASSLDSLSSGELFF. CDR3 nucleotide sequence: TGTGCCAGCAGCTTAGACAGCCTATCCTCCGGGGAGCTGTTTTTT.

The genes are TRBV24-1 and TRBJ1-2, with D possibly being TRBD1 (6 bases). The germline V gene encodes CDR1 KGHDR and CDR2 SFDVKD. This CDR3 comprises 12 residues. Trimming pared 10 bases from V and 4 bases from J, leaving 12 bases between. The CDR3 here is CATNTGFYGYTF. The DNA for the CDR3 is TGTGCCACGAATACAGGGTTCTATGGCTACACCTTC.

This clonotype was seen more than once but under ten times. The genes are TRBV12-3 or TRBV12-4 and TRBJ2-2; D may be TRBD1 or TRBD2 (7 bases each). Trimming left V 5 bases short and J 6 bases short, with 16 bases between. The CDR3 covers 15 residues. The CDR3 DNA reads as TGTGCCAGCAGTCCCACAGGGGAGGGGGCCGGGGAGCTGTTTTTT. This encodes CASSPTGEGAGELFF.

The chain employs TRBV7-7 and TRBJ2-3, with TRBD2 identical over 13 bases. CDR3 length equals 20 residues. After removal of 1 base from V and 4 bases from J, the junction contained 14 bases not matched to a gene. The V gene's germline CDR1 is SSHAT and CDR2 FNYEAQ (reference sequence). The CDR3 nucleotides read TGTGCCAGCAGCTTAGGTCCTACTAGCGGGAGGGCCCGGATGGCAGATACGCAGTATTTT. Amino acids: CASSLGPTSGRARMADTQYF.

The gene calls are TRBV7-9 and TRBJ2-5, with D uncertain. The V and J ends lost 1 base and 7 bases respectively, with 19 bases between them. In germline, CDR1 is SEHNR, CDR2 FQNEAQ (reference sequence). The length of the CDR3 is 16 residues. CDR3 residues: CASSLESSTNPATQYF. The CDR3 DNA reads TGTGCCAGCAGCTTAGAGTCGAGTACAAACCCGGCGACCCAGTACTTC.

The chain links TRBV14 to TRBJ2-1; D may be TRBD2 (5 bases). This CDR3 region has 15 residues. From germline, CDR1 is SGHDN and CDR2 FVKESK. The V and J ends lost 4 bases and 5 bases respectively, with 15 bases between them. CDR3 loop: CASSPWVARNNEQFF. The CDR3, as DNA: TGTGCCAGCAGCCCGTGGGTAGCGAGGAACAATGAGCAGTTCTTC.

This chain connects TRBV7-9 to TRBJ1-4; D not certain. The V gene lost 5 bases and the J gene lost 6 bases, with 10 bases spanning the gap. The CDR3 covers 13 residues. Germline CDR1 is SEHNR and CDR2 is FQNEAQ (reference sequence). This chain's CDR3 is CASSPRADEKLFF. The CDR3 coding sequence is TGTGCCAGCAGCCCGAGGGCGGATGAAAAACTGTTTTTT.

This rearrangement joins TRBV25-1 to TRBJ2-1; tentative D call: TRBD1 (6 bases). V lost 8 bases, J lost 4 bases, and 15 bases lay in between. The CDR3 runs 14 residues. Looked up from germline, CDR1 is MGHDK and CDR2 is SYGVNS. The CDR3 sequence is CASGSGGDYNEQFF. CDR3 nucleotide sequence: TGTGCCAGCGGTTCTGGGGGCGATTACAATGAGCAGTTCTTC.

The chain links TRBV7-9 to TRBJ2-6, with D unclear. The CDR3 is made up of 15 amino acids. With 2 bases removed from V and 0 bases from J, the gap between germline ends came to 5 bases. The germline V gene encodes CDR1 SEHNR and CDR2 FQNEAQ (reference sequence). The CDR3 protein is CASSLFYSGANVLTF. The CDR3 nucleotides read TGTGCCAGCAGCTTATTCTACTCTGGGGCCAACGTCCTGACTTTC.

The chain is built from TRBV4-2 and TRBJ1-2, with D tentatively TRBD1 (5 bases). Germline assignment: CDR1 LGHNA and CDR2 YNFKEQ. The CDR3 has 14 amino acids. Trimming shortened V by 1 base and J by 5 bases, and 11 bases separated the two germline ends. The CDR3 region has the DNA TGTGCCAGCAGCCAAGCAGGGACGGGGTATGGCTACACCTTC. The encoded protein is CASSQAGTGYGYTF.